Described below is a single TCR beta chain sequence and its context. Its antigen is as yet unknown. This entry is derived from a study of T cells in women clearing cervical HPV infection. Study-wide background: Controls gave blood once infection was undetectable; cases at lesion identification. HLA type could not be excluded as a confounder.

Study observations and caveats: CIN3+ cases had significantly higher TCR repertoire richness than controls, but evenness did not differ.

The data were produced by immunoSEQ multiplex PCR, yet TCRdb's version contains in-frame clones alone and is incomplete. The record lists 30,000 to 45,000 clones, of which the ten most abundant hold 6% to 6.5%. Sequences were obtained from blood buffy coat. The source of this sequence is a woman between 18 and 70 years old with a cervical HPV16 infection that either progressed to CIN3+ or cleared (not recorded which).

The part of the CDR3 DNA that was read is TGTGCCTGGAGATCGAGAACAGGGGGCGATCAGCCC. Translating it yields CAWRSRTGGDQP. The entire CDR3 is CAWRSRTGGDQPQHF. This sequence joins TRBV30 and TRBJ1-5, with 9 bases that match TRBD1. The read ends 3 residues early relative to the CDR3; the germline J gene fills the gap. The CDR3 runs to 15 residues. Germline values: CDR1 GTSNPN, CDR2 SVGIG (reference sequence). V lost 3 bases to trimming and J lost 5 bases; unmatched junction nucleotides: 8.